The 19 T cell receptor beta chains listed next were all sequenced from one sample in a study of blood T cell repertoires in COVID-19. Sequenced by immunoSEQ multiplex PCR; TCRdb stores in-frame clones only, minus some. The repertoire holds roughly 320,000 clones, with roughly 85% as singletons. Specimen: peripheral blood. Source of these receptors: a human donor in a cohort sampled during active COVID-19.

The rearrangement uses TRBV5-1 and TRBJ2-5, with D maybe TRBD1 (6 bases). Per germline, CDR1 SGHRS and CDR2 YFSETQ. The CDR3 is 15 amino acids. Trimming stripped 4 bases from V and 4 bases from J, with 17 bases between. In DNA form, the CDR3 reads TGCGCCAGCAGCCCATCCCGGGACACTCGAGAGACCCAGTACTTC. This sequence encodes CASSPSRDTRETQYF.

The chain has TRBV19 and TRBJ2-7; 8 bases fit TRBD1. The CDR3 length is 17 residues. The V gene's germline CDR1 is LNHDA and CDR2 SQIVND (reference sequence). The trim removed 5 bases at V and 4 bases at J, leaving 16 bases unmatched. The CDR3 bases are TGTGCCAGTAGTCTCCGGACAGGGCCCATACAAACATACGAGCAGTACTTC. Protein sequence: CASSLRTGPIQTYEQYF.

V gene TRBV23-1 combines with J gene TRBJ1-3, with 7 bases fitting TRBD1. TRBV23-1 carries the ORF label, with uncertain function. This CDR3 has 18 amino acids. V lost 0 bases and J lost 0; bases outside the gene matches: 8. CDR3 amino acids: CASSQSGQPTISGNTIYF. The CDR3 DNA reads TGCGCCAGCAGTCAATCGGGACAGCCAACCATCTCTGGAAACACCATATATTTT.

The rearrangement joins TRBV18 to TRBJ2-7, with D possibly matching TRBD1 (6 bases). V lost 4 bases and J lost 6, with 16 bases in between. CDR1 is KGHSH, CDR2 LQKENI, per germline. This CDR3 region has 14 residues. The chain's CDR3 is CASSQNDRSGEQYF. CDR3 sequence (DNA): TGTGCCAGCTCACAGAACGACAGGTCGGGCGAGCAGTACTTC. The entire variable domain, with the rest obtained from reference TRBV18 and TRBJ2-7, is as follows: NAGVMQNPRHLVRRRGQEARLRCSPMKGHSHVYWYRQLPEEGLKFMVYLQKENIIDESGMPKERFSAEFPKEGPSILRIQQVVRGDSAAYFCASSQNDRSGEQYFGPGTRLTVT.

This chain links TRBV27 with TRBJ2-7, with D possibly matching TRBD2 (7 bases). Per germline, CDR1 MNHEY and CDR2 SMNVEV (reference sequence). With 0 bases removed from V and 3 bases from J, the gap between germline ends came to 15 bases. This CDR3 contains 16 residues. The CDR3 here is CASSLSGGGGFYEQYF. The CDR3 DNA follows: TGTGCCAGCAGTTTATCCGGGGGCGGGGGATTCTACGAGCAGTACTTC.

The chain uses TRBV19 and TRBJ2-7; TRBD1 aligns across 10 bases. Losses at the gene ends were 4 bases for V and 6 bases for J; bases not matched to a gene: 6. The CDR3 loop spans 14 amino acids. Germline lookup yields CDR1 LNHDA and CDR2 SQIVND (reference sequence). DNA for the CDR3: TGTGCCAGTAGTACCCGGACAGGGGGAGGCGAGCAGTACTTC. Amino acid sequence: CASSTRTGGGEQYF. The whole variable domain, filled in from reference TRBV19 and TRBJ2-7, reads DGGITQSPKYLFRKEGQNVTLSCEQNLNHDAMYWYRQDPGQGLRLIYYSQIVNDFQKGDIAEGYSVSREKKESFPLTVTSAQKNPTAFYLCASSTRTGGGEQYFGPGTRLTVT.

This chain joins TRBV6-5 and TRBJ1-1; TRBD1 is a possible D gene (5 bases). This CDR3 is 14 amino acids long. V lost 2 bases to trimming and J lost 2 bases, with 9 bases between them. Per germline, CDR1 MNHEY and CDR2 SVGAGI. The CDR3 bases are TGTGCCAGCAGTTACACGGGGGACAACACTGAAGCTTTCTTT. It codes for CASSYTGDNTEAFF.

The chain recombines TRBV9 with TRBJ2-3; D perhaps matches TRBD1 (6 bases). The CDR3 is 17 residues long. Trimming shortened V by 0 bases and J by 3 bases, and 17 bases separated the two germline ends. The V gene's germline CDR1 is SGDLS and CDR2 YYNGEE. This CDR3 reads CASSVDQGLRGTDTQYF. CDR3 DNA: TGTGCCAGCAGCGTAGACCAGGGCCTGAGGGGGACAGATACGCAGTATTTT.

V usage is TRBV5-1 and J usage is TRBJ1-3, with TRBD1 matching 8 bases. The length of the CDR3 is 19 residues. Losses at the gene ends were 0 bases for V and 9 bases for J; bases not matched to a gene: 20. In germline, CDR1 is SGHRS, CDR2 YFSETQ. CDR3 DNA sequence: TGCGCCAGCAGCTTGGCCGGGACAGGATTAACAGGAAAGATCGGCACCATATATTTT. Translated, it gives CASSLAGTGLTGKIGTIYF.

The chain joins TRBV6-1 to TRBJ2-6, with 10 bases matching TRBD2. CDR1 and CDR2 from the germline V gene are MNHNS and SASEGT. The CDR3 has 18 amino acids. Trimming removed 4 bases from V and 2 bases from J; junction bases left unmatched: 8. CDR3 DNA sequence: TGTGCCAGCAGTGTGTCTCTAGCGGGGGCCGCTGGGGCCAACGTCCTGACTTTC. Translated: CASSVSLAGAAGANVLTF.

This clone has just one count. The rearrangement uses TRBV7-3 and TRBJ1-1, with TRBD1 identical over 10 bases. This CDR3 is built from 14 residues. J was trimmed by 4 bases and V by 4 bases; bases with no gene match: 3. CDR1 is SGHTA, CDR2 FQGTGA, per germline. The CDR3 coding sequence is TGTGCCAGCAGCTCAAGGACAGGGGGCACTGAAGCTTTCTTT. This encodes CASSSRTGGTEAFF.

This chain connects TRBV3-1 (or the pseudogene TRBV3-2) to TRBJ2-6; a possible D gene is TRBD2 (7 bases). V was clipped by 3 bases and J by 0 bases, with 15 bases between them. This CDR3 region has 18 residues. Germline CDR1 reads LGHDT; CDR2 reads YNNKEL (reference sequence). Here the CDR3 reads CASSQRSGGISGANVLTF. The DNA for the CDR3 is TGTGCCAGCAGCCAGCGTTCGGGGGGCATCTCTGGGGCCAACGTCCTGACTTTC.

CDR3 in DNA: TGTGCCAGCAGCCCCACCCCCCGGACAGATTATGGCTACACCTTC. Translating gives CASSPTPRTDYGYTF. The chain has TRBV3-1 (or the pseudogene TRBV3-2) and TRBJ1-2; weak D call: TRBD1 (6 bases). Germline CDR1 reads LGHDT; CDR2 reads YNNKEL (reference sequence). Trimming removed 4 bases from V and 5 bases from J, with 17 bases in between. The CDR3 covers 15 residues.

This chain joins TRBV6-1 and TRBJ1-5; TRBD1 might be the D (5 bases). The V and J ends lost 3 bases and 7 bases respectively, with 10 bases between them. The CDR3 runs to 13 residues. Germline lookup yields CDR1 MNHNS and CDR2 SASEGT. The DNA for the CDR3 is TGTGCCAGCAGTGAGGGGGGTTTGCAGCCCCAGCATTTT. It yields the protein CASSEGGLQPQHF.

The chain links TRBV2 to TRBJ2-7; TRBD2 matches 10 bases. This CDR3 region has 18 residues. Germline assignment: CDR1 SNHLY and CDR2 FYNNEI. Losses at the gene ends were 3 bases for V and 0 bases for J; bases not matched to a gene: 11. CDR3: CASSDSAGGVPSSYEQYF. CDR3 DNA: TGTGCCAGCAGTGATTCAGCGGGGGGGGTCCCCAGCTCCTACGAGCAGTACTTC.

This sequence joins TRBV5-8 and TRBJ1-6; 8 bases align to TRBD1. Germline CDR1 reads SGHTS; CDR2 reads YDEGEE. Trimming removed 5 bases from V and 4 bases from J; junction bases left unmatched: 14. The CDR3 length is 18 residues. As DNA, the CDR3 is TGTGCCAGCAGTTCATGGGACGGACAGGGCGATTATAATTCACCCCTCCACTTT. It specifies CASSSWDGQGDYNSPLHF.

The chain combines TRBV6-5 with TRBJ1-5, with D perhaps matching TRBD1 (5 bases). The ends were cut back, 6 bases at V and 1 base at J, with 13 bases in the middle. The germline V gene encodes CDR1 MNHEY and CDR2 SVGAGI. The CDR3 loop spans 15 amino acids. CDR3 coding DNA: TGTGCCAGCAGATCAGGGTCAGGAAGCAATCAGCCCCAGCATTTT. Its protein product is CASRSGSGSNQPQHF.

CDR3 amino acids: CASSLAGVDTQYF. The DNA for the CDR3 is TGTGCCAGCAGCCTAGCGGGGGTTGATACGCAGTATTTT. The J gene is TRBJ2-3, the V gene TRBV12-3 or TRBV12-4, with 10 bases that match TRBD2. With 6 bases clipped from V and 6 bases from J, the junction kept 3 bases outside the gene matches. CDR3 length: 13 residues.

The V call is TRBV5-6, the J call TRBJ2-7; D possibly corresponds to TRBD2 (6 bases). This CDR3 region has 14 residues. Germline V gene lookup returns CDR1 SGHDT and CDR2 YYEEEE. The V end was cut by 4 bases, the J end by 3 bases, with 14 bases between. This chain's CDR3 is CASSPGGLNYEQYF. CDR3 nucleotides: TGTGCCAGCAGCCCCGGAGGGCTTAACTACGAGCAGTACTTC.